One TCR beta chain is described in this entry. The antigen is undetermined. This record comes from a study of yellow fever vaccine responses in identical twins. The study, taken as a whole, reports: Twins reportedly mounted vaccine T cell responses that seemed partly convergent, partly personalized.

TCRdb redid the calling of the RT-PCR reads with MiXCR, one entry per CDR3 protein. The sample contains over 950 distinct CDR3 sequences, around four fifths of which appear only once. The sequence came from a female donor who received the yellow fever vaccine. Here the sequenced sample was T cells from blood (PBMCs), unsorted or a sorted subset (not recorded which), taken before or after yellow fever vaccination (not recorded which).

CDR3 amino acids: CASSGQGALSYNEQFF. CDR3 nucleotide sequence: TGTGCCAGCAGCGGTCAGGGGGCCCTCTCCTACAATGAGCAGTTCTTC. The chain joins TRBV7-6 to TRBJ2-1; 8 nucleotides agree with TRBD1. CDR1 is SGHVS and CDR2 is FNYEAQ in the germline V gene. J was trimmed by 0 bases and V by 5 bases; bases with no gene match: 6. This CDR3 has 16 residues.